This passage covers 16 T cell receptor beta chains from one sample sequenced in a study of CD4+ T cells in melanoma. This table comes from immunoSEQ multiplex PCR, and its TCRdb copy is limited to in-frame clones, with some not included. In the table there are about 200 clones, under 60% of which are singletons. These TCRs come from a human donor with melanoma.

This chain uses TRBV6-6 with TRBJ1-1; D unclear. V dropped 0 bases and J dropped 5 bases, with 10 bases sitting between them. Germline CDR1 and CDR2: MNHNY and SVGAGI (reference sequence). The CDR3 totals 14 residues. The CDR3, as DNA: TGTGCCAGCAGTTACTCCCGGGCAGTGACTGAAGCTTTCTTT. This encodes CASSYSRAVTEAFF.

The chain combines TRBV7-2 with TRBJ1-2; 9 bases agree with TRBD1. This CDR3 is built from 15 residues. J gave up 2 bases and V 7 bases, and 8 bases lay outside the gene matches. Germline CDR1 reads SGHTA; CDR2 reads FQGNSA. The CDR3 here is CASTTAGTGNYGYTF. DNA for the CDR3: TGTGCCAGCACAACTGCCGGGACAGGGAACTATGGCTACACCTTC.

V is TRBV29-1 and J is TRBJ2-7; possible D gene TRBD2, 5 bases. Germline V gene sequence: CDR1 SQVTM, CDR2 ANQGSEA. This CDR3 has 14 amino acids. The germline V and J ends were trimmed by 2 bases and 5 bases, with 16 bases remaining between them. CDR3 in DNA: TGCAGCGTTGAACCCGGGATAGGGATGGACGAGCAGTACTTC. It translates to CSVEPGIGMDEQYF.

The genes are TRBV19 and TRBJ2-1; no firm D call. The CDR3 sequence is 12 residues long. The V gene lost 10 bases and the J gene lost 4 bases, with 11 bases spanning the gap. Germline assignment: CDR1 LNHDA and CDR2 SQIVND (reference sequence). The CDR3 here is CATSTHYNEQFF. The CDR3 DNA sequence: TGTGCCACCTCGACACATTACAATGAGCAGTTCTTC.

The J gene is TRBJ2-5, the V gene TRBV7-2; 7 positions match TRBD1. The J call may be incorrect, as the DNA end agrees better with TRBJ2-7. The germline gives CDR1 SGHTA, CDR2 FQGNSA. The CDR3 extends over 13 amino acids. DNA for the CDR3: TGTGCCAGCAGACAAACAGGGGTAAGCGAGCAGTACTTC. This gives the protein CASRQTGVSEQYF.

V is TRBV6-5 and J is TRBJ1-2; unclear D gene. V dropped 8 bases and J dropped 4 bases, with 11 bases sitting between them. The length of the CDR3 is 12 residues. CDR1 MNHEY and CDR2 SVGAGI come from the germline V gene. Here the CDR3 reads CASLQIGYGYTF. The CDR3 nucleotides are TGTGCCAGCCTTCAGATCGGCTATGGCTACACCTTC.

This clone has just a few counts. This chain links TRBV2 with TRBJ1-1; no clear D. This CDR3 has 13 amino acids. The germline gives CDR1 SNHLY, CDR2 FYNNEI. V lost 3 bases to trimming and J lost 1 base, with 6 bases between them. The CDR3: CASSDAGNTEAFF. The CDR3 DNA sequence: TGTGCCAGCAGTGACGCCGGGAACACTGAAGCTTTCTTT.

V and J are TRBV5-1 and TRBJ2-2; TRBD2 matches at 11 bases. Germline assignment: CDR1 SGHRS and CDR2 YFSETQ. The CDR3 sequence is 15 residues long. V lost 0 bases, J lost 8 bases, and 3 bases stayed unmatched. The CDR3 DNA reads as TGCGCCAGCAGCTTGGGCCGGACTAGCGGGGGGGAGCTGTTTTTT. Its translation: CASSLGRTSGGELFF.

The chain employs TRBV7-2 and TRBJ1-5; D is perhaps TRBD1 (5 bases). Germline loops: CDR1 SGHTA, CDR2 FQGNSA. This CDR3 has 16 residues. Trimming left V 2 bases short and J 2 bases short, with 13 bases between. CDR3 sequence reads: CASSLWPGTGNQPQHF. The CDR3 DNA is TGTGCCAGCAGCTTATGGCCAGGGACGGGCAATCAGCCCCAGCATTTT.

The sample holds one count of this clone. The genes are TRBV7-2 and TRBJ2-7, with D possibly being TRBD1 (6 bases). The V end was cut by 4 bases, the J end by 3 bases, with 10 bases between. This CDR3 has 13 amino acids. From germline, CDR1 is SGHTA and CDR2 FQGNSA. The CDR3 loop is CASSSEQGYEQYF. As DNA, the CDR3 is TGTGCCAGCAGCTCGGAACAGGGCTACGAGCAGTACTTC.

The chain recombines TRBV5-3 with TRBJ1-5; 7 bases align to TRBD1. TRBV5-3 falls under the ORF class, with uncertain function. The CDR3 sequence is 13 residues long. V was clipped by 4 bases and J by 4 bases; unmatched bases: 2. The CDR3 DNA sequence: TGTGCCAGAAGCCCGGGACAGAATCAGCCCCAGCATTTT. It codes for CARSPGQNQPQHF.

Only a few counts were recorded for this clone. This sequence joins TRBV30 and TRBJ1-2; no definite D call. The germline V and J ends were trimmed by 0 bases and 4 bases, with 6 bases remaining between them. The CDR3 extends over 12 amino acids. Germline lookup yields CDR1 GTSNPN and CDR2 SVGIG (reference sequence). As DNA, the CDR3 is TGTGCCTGGAGTGTTGAGGCCTATGGCTACACCTTC. This codes for CAWSVEAYGYTF.

This clone has more than one count but fewer than ten. This chain joins TRBV9 and TRBJ1-1, with unresolved D. The CDR3 length is 15 residues. Germline CDR1 is SGDLS and CDR2 is YYNGEE. V lost 4 bases, J lost 0 bases, and 13 bases lay in between. DNA for the CDR3: TGTGCCAGCAGCCTCACCCGAGGCATGAACACTGAAGCTTTCTTT. This encodes CASSLTRGMNTEAFF.

CDR3 in amino acids: CASSHPGQLPYEQYF. Written as DNA, the CDR3 is TGTGCCAGTAGTCACCCGGGACAGCTACCCTACGAGCAGTACTTC. This chain joins TRBV19 and TRBJ2-7; TRBD1 aligns across 7 bases. Germline V gene lookup returns CDR1 LNHDA and CDR2 SQIVND (reference sequence). Trimming cost V 5 bases and J 2 bases; bases outside gene matches: 9. CDR3 size: 15 residues.

The chain is built from TRBV7-3 and TRBJ2-2; D gene uncertain. The germline V gene encodes CDR1 SGHTA and CDR2 FQGTGA. The CDR3 spans 12 residues. V was clipped by 6 bases and J by 3 bases, with 5 bases between them. The CDR3 nucleotides are TGTGCCAGCAGGCGGTACACCGGGGAGCTGTTTTTT. It translates to CASRRYTGELFF.

This clone was seen only a few times. The rearrangement joins TRBV15 to TRBJ1-5; D may be TRBD1 (5 bases). From germline, CDR1 is LNHNV and CDR2 YYDKDF (reference sequence). V was clipped by 1 base and J by 7 bases, with 14 bases between them. The CDR3 spans 15 residues. The CDR3, as DNA: TGTGCCACCAGCAGAGGGGGCGGATTGGGGCAGCCCCAGCATTTT. Its translation is CATSRGGGLGQPQHF.